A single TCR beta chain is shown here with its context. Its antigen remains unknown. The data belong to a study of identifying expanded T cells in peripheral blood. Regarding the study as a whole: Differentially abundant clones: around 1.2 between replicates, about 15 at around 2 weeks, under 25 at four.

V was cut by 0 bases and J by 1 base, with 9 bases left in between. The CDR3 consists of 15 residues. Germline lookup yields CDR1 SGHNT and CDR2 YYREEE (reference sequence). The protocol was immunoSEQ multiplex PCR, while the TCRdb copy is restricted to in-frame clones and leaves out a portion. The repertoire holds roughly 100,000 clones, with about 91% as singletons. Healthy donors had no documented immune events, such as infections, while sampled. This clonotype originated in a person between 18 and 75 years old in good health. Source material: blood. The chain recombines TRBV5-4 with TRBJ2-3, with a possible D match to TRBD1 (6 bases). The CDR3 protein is CASSLGGLGTDTQYF. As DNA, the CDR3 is TGTGCCAGCAGCTTGGGGGGGCTGGGCACAGATACGCAGTATTTT.